The TCR beta chain under discussion was sequenced for a study of glioma-infiltrating T cells. Study results and caveats: Patients with low tissue-blood divergence carried a signature set of shared blood CDR3 motifs.

This CDR3 is 14 amino acids long. Trimming removed 6 bases from V and 6 bases from J; junction bases left unmatched: 6. Amplification of TCR alpha and beta CDR3 regions from RNA used iRepertoire nested multiplex PCR. Tissue mRNA or PBMC total RNA, about 90-400 ng, went into one-step reverse transcription and amplification. TCRdb reprocessed the multiplex PCR reads via MiXCR and lists one record per CDR3 protein. The repertoire holds 300,000 to 450,000 distinct CDR3 sequences, with 41% as singletons. A word on this clonotype: Its antigen is as yet unknown.

This sequence was found in a human donor with low-grade glioma or glioblastoma, undergoing nonglioma brain surgery, or in good health (not recorded which). Sample: glioma tissue, nonneoplastic brain tissue, or PBMCs (not recorded which). The chain employs TRBV12-3 or TRBV12-4 and TRBJ2-4; 9 positions agree with TRBD2. The CDR3 nucleotides read TGTGCCAGCAGCGGGGGACTAGCCTTAAACATTCAGTACTTC. As protein: CASSGGLALNIQYF.